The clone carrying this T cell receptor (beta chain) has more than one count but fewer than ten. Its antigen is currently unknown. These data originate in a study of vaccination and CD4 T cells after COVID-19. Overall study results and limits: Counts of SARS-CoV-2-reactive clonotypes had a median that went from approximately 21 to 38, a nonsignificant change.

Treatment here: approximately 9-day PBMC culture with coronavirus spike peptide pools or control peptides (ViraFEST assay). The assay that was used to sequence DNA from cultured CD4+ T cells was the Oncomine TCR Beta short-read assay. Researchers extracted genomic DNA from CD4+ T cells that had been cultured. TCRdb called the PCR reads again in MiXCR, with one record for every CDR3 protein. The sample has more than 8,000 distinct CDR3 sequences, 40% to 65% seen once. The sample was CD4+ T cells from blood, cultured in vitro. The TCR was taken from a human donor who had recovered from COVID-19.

CDR3 coding DNA: TGTGCCAGCAGCCCTGGACTAGCGGCCGGGGAGCTGTTTTTT. Protein sequence: CASSPGLAAGELFF. This chain connects TRBV7-9 to TRBJ2-2, with TRBD2 matching over 10 bases. The junction had 3 bases not matched to a gene; V was cut back by 5 bases and J by 6 bases. This CDR3 is 14 amino acids long. CDR1 is SEHNR, CDR2 FQNEAQ, per germline (reference sequence).